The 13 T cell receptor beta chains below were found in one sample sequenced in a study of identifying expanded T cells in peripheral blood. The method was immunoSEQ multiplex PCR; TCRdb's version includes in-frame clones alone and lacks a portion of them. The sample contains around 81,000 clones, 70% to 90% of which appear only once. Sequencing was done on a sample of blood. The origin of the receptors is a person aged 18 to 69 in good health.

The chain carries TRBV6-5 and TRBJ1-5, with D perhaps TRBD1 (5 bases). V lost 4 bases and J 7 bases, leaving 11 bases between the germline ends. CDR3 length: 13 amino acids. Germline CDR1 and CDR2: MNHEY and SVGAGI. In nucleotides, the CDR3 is TGTGCCAGCAGTTCCAGGACAAGGCAGCCCCAGCATTTT. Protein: CASSSRTRQPQHF.

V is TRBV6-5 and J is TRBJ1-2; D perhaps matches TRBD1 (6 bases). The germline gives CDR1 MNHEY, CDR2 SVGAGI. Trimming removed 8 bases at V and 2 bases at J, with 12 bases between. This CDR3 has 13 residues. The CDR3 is CASVRGPNYGYTF. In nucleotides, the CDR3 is TGTGCCAGCGTTCGGGGGCCCAACTATGGCTACACCTTC.

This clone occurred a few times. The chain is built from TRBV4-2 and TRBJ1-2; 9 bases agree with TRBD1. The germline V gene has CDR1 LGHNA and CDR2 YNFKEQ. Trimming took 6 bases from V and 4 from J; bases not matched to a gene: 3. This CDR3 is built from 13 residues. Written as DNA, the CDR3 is TGTGCCAGCAGTCGGGACAGGGCCTATGGCTACACCTTC. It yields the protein CASSRDRAYGYTF.

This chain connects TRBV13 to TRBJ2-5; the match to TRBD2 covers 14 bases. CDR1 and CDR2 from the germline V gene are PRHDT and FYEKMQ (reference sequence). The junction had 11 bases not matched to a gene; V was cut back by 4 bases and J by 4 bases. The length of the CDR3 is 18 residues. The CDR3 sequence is CASSSGTSGGDESETQYF. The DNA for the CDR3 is TGTGCCAGCAGCTCCGGGACTAGCGGGGGTGATGAATCAGAGACCCAGTACTTC.

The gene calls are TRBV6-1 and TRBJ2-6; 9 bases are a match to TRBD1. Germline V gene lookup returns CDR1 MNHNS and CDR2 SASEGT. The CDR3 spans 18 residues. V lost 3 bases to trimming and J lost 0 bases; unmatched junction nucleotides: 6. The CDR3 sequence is CASSDFGQGPSGANVLTF. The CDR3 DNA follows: TGTGCCAGCAGTGACTTCGGACAGGGGCCCTCTGGGGCCAACGTCCTGACTTTC.

The CDR3 sequence is CASSLFRIGGSPLHF. The CDR3 DNA follows: TGTGCCAGCAGCCTATTCCGTATCGGGGGTTCACCCCTCCACTTT. This rearrangement joins TRBV6-5 to TRBJ1-6; D may be TRBD1 (5 bases). Germline lookup yields CDR1 MNHEY and CDR2 SVGAGI. V was shortened by 6 bases and J by 9 bases, with 18 bases between the two germline ends. There are 15 residues in the CDR3.

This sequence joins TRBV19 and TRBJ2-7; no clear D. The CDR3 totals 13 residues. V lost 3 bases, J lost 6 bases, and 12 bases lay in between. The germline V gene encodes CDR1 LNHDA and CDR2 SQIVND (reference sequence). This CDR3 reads CASSIRQSPEQYF. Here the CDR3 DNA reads TGTGCCAGTAGTATTAGGCAAAGCCCCGAGCAGTACTTC.

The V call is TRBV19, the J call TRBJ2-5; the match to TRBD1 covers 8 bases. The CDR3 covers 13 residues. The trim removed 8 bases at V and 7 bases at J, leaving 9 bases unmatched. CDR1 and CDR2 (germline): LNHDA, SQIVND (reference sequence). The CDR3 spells CASGGTGKRTQYF. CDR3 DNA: TGTGCCAGTGGGGGGACAGGCAAGAGGACCCAGTACTTC.

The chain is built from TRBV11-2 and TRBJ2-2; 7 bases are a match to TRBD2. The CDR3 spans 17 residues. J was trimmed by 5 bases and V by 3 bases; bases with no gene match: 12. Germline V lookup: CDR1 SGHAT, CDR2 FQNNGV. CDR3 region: CASSFDIAGRGTGELFF. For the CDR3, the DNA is TGTGCCAGCAGCTTTGATATTGCAGGGAGGGGAACCGGGGAGCTGTTTTTT.

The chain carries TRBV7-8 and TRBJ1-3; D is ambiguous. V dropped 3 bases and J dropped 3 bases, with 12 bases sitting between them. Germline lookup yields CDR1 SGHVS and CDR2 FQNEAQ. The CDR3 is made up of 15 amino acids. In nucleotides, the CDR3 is TGTGCCAGCAGCTTTCGGGAGGGAGGTGGAAACACCATATATTTT. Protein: CASSFREGGGNTIYF.

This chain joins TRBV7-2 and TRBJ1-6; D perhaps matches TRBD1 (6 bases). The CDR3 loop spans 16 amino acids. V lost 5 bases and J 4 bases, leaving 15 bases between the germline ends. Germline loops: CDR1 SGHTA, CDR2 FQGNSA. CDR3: CASSARQARYNSPLHF. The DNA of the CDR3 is TGTGCCAGCAGCGCCCGACAGGCGAGGTATAATTCACCCCTCCACTTT.

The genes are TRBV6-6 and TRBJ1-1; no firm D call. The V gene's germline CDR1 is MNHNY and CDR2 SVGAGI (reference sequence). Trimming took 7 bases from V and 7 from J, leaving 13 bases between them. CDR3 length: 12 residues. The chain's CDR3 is CASKNRPSEAFF. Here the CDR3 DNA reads TGTGCCAGCAAAAACAGACCAAGTGAAGCTTTCTTT.

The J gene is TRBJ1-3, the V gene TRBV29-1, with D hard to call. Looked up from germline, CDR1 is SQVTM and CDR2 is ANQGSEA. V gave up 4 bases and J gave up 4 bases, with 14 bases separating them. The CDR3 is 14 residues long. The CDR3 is CSVVLGVSGNTIYF. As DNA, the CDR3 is TGCAGCGTTGTTCTTGGGGTATCCGGAAACACCATATATTTT.